The 24 T cell receptor beta chains listed next were all sequenced from one sample in a study of blood T cell repertoires in COVID-19. Repertoires were generated with immunoSEQ multiplex PCR, while TCRdb's copy carries only in-frame clones and drops some. The sample includes approximately 250,000 clones, roughly 91% of them seen just once. Sequenced: PBMCs or T cells enriched from blood (not recorded which). Every receptor here comes from a woman aged 30 to 39 who had recovered from COVID-19.

The rearrangement joins TRBV4-1 to TRBJ2-5; TRBD2 aligns across 7 bases. The germline gives CDR1 MGHRA, CDR2 YSYEKL. Germline trimming cut 0 bases from V and 5 bases from J; bases unmatched to any gene: 9. The CDR3 is made up of 16 amino acids. This chain's CDR3 is CASSQDWGGPVETQYF. CDR3 in DNA: TGCGCCAGCAGCCAAGATTGGGGAGGGCCGGTTGAGACCCAGTACTTC.

The chain carries TRBV4-3 and TRBJ2-3; D not resolved. The CDR3 has 16 residues. CDR1 is LGHNA and CDR2 is YSLEER in the germline V gene. Trimming removed 0 bases from V and 0 bases from J, with 10 bases in between. The CDR3 sequence: CASSQDHSYSTDTQYF. The CDR3, as DNA: TGCGCCAGCAGCCAAGATCATAGCTATAGCACAGATACGCAGTATTTT.

The genes are TRBV10-3 and TRBJ1-1; the match to TRBD1 covers 7 bases. The CDR3 totals 15 residues. CDR1 and CDR2 from the germline V gene are ENHRY and SYGVKD. The V segment lost 6 bases and the J segment 1 base; nucleotides outside the gene matches: 8. CDR3 bases: TGTGCCATCAGAATTACGGGACAGAGGAACACTGAAGCTTTCTTT. The encoded protein is CAIRITGQRNTEAFF.

CDR3 coding DNA: TGTGCCAGCAGTCGGGACAGAAGGGTGGATCAGCCCCAGCATTTT. It translates to CASSRDRRVDQPQHF. The chain couples TRBV28 to TRBJ1-5; 7 bases agree with TRBD1. There are 15 residues in the CDR3. V dropped 5 bases and J dropped 5; count of bases not matched to a gene: 9. CDR1 MDHEN and CDR2 SYDVKM come from the germline V gene. Supplemented by reference TRBV28 and TRBJ1-5, the full variable domain reads DVKVTQSSRYLVKRTGEKVFLECVQDMDHENMFWYRQDPGLGLRLIYFSYDVKMKEKGDIPEGYSVSREKKERFSLILESASTNQTSMYLCASSRDRRVDQPQHFGDGTRLSIL.

The CDR3: CASSNLAGGRNEQYF. The CDR3 bases are TGTGCCAGCAGCAACCTAGCGGGAGGTAGAAACGAGCAGTACTTC. The rearrangement links TRBV21-1 to TRBJ2-7; no DNA check was done on the table's D call, TRBD2. TRBV21-1 represents a pseudogene. This CDR3 is built from 15 residues.

This chain uses TRBV10-3 with TRBJ2-7; D uncertain. Germline V gene lookup returns CDR1 ENHRY and CDR2 SYGVKD. This CDR3 has 14 amino acids. V was trimmed by 6 bases and J by 0 bases, leaving 12 bases between them. The CDR3 here is CAIRPAGYSYEQYF. Written as DNA, the CDR3 is TGTGCCATCAGGCCGGCAGGCTACTCCTACGAGCAGTACTTC.

The CDR3 DNA sequence: TGCGCCAGCAGCCGACAGGGGCGACAAACTGAAGCTTTCTTT. Encoded protein: CASSRQGRQTEAFF. V usage is TRBV4-3 and J usage is TRBJ1-1, with 8 nucleotides matching TRBD1. Per germline, CDR1 LGHNA and CDR2 YSLEER. There are 14 residues in the CDR3. Trimming at V came to 4 bases and at J to 5 bases, leaving 6 bases not matched to a gene.

This chain joins TRBV7-9 and TRBJ1-2; TRBD1 is a possible D gene (5 bases). Looked up from germline, CDR1 is SEHNR and CDR2 is FQNEAQ (reference sequence). The germline V and J ends were trimmed by 1 base and 2 bases, with 14 bases remaining between them. The CDR3 loop spans 16 amino acids. The CDR3 sequence is CASSLVGADTNYGYTF. For the CDR3, the DNA is TGTGCCAGCAGCTTAGTTGGGGCAGATACGAACTATGGCTACACCTTC.

V is TRBV7-2 and J is TRBJ2-1; 11 bases align to TRBD2. V shed 3 bases and J 6 bases; nucleotides not matched to a gene: 13. The germline V gene has CDR1 SGHTA and CDR2 FQGNSA. This CDR3 is built from 18 residues. Here the CDR3 reads CASSLGLADARGLNEQFF. For the CDR3, the DNA is TGTGCCAGCAGCTTGGGACTAGCGGACGCCCGGGGACTCAATGAGCAGTTCTTC.

This rearrangement joins TRBV18 to TRBJ1-2; TRBD1 might be the D (6 bases). The V end lost 6 bases, the J end lost 8 bases, and 19 bases lay between the germline ends. CDR3 size: 14 residues. Germline V gene data show CDR1 as KGHSH and CDR2 as LQKENI. Here the CDR3 reads CASSSSDRTVGYTF. The CDR3 DNA is TGTGCCAGCTCGTCATCAGACAGGACAGTCGGCTACACCTTC. Supplemented by reference TRBV18 and TRBJ1-2, the full variable domain reads NAGVMQNPRHLVRRRGQEARLRCSPMKGHSHVYWYRQLPEEGLKFMVYLQKENIIDESGMPKERFSAEFPKEGPSILRIQQVVRGDSAAYFCASSSSDRTVGYTFGSGTRLTVV.

This clone appeared once. This chain links TRBV7-9 with TRBJ1-1; the match to TRBD1 covers 7 bases. CDR1 is SEHNR and CDR2 is FQNEAQ in the germline V gene (reference sequence). The CDR3 extends over 16 amino acids. V lost 1 base and J lost 4; bases outside the gene matches: 9. The DNA for the CDR3 is TGTGCCAGCAGCTTAGACAGGGGCCGGCGGGGCACTGAAGCTTTCTTT. This gives the protein CASSLDRGRRGTEAFF.

The chain is built from TRBV30 and TRBJ1-5, with D possibly being TRBD1 (5 bases). Trimming took 0 bases from V and 4 from J, leaving 7 bases between them. Germline V CDR1 and CDR2: GTSNPN, SVGIG (reference sequence). The CDR3 contains 13 residues. The CDR3 loop reads CAWSVTGNQPQHF. For the CDR3, the DNA is TGTGCCTGGAGTGTAACAGGTAATCAGCCCCAGCATTTT.

The chain uses TRBV24-1 and TRBJ2-3, with 13 positions matching TRBD2. Trimming removed 3 bases from V and 1 base from J; junction bases left unmatched: 6. The CDR3 spans 18 residues. Per the germline V gene, CDR1 is KGHDR and CDR2 is SFDVKD. CDR3 sequence reads: CATSDPRTSGSGTDTQYF. The DNA for the CDR3 is TGTGCCACCAGTGATCCGCGGACTAGCGGGAGTGGCACAGATACGCAGTATTTT.

This CDR3 is CASSYSRQGYEQYF. DNA for the CDR3: TGTGCCAGCAGTTACTCCCGACAGGGGTACGAGCAGTACTTC. J is TRBJ2-7 and V is TRBV6-5, with TRBD1 matching 8 bases. Germline V gives CDR1 MNHEY, CDR2 SVGAGI. V trimming: 0 bases; J trimming: 4 bases; junction bases outside the gene matches: 2. The CDR3 extends over 14 amino acids.

In nucleotides, the CDR3 is TGTGCCAGCAGTCGAACAGGGACCACTGAAGCTTTCTTT. This gives the protein CASSRTGTTEAFF. The chain uses TRBV28 and TRBJ1-1; the D gene is possibly TRBD1 (6 bases). Germline CDR1 and CDR2: MDHEN and SYDVKM. Between the trimmed V and J ends, which lost 5 bases and 4 bases, there was a span of 11 bases. The CDR3 totals 13 residues. Together with reference TRBV28 and TRBJ1-1, the CDR3 gives the full variable domain: DVKVTQSSRYLVKRTGEKVFLECVQDMDHENMFWYRQDPGLGLRLIYFSYDVKMKEKGDIPEGYSVSREKKERFSLILESASTNQTSMYLCASSRTGTTEAFFGQGTRLTVV.

The rearrangement uses TRBV25-1 and TRBJ1-5; D is perhaps TRBD1 (6 bases). The CDR3 has 15 residues. CDR1 and CDR2 (germline): MGHDK, SYGVNS. The V gene lost 3 bases and the J gene lost 3 bases, with 12 bases spanning the gap. The CDR3 sequence is CASSDLDRPNQPQHF. The CDR3 coding sequence is TGTGCCAGCAGTGACCTTGACAGGCCCAATCAGCCCCAGCATTTT. The whole variable domain, filled in from reference TRBV25-1 and TRBJ1-5, reads EADIYQTPRYLVIGTGKKITLECSQTMGHDKMYWYQQDPGMELHLIHYSYGVNSTEKGDLSSESTVSRIRTEHFPLTLESARPSHTSQYLCASSDLDRPNQPQHFGDGTRLSIL.

This chain joins TRBV15 and TRBJ1-1; 10 bases align to TRBD1. This CDR3 is 21 amino acids long. After removal of 0 bases from V and 1 base from J, the junction contained 17 bases not matched to a gene. CDR1 is LNHNV and CDR2 is YYDKDF in the germline V gene (reference sequence). CDR3 in DNA: TGTGCCACCAGCAGAGATCCGTATAAAGGAAGACAGGGGGCGACGAACACTGAAGCTTTCTTT. Encoded protein: CATSRDPYKGRQGATNTEAFF.

The chain uses TRBV7-9 and TRBJ1-1, with TRBD1 as a possible D gene (6 bases). Trimming left V 5 bases short and J 3 bases short, with 13 bases between. CDR3 size: 14 residues. Germline CDR1 is SEHNR and CDR2 is FQNEAQ (reference sequence). CDR3 amino acids: CASSTTGRDTEAFF. The CDR3 DNA sequence: TGTGCCAGCAGCACGACAGGCCGGGACACTGAAGCTTTCTTT.

The chain employs TRBV11-2 and TRBJ2-3, with TRBD1 identical over 10 bases. The length of the CDR3 is 14 residues. The V gene's germline CDR1 is SGHAT and CDR2 FQNNGV. With 5 bases clipped from V and 4 bases from J, the junction kept 3 bases outside the gene matches. CDR3 bases: TGTGCCAGCAGCCCGACAGGGGGCGCAGATACGCAGTATTTT. Amino acids: CASSPTGGADTQYF.

This clone was observed once. The chain recombines TRBV5-6 with TRBJ1-1; 7 bases are shared with TRBD1. The trim removed 4 bases at V and 2 bases at J, leaving 8 bases unmatched. The CDR3 sequence is 15 residues long. Germline loops: CDR1 SGHDT, CDR2 YYEEEE. The DNA for the CDR3 is TGTGCCAGCAGCCGGCAGGGGGTCTTCAACACTGAAGCTTTCTTT. This sequence encodes CASSRQGVFNTEAFF.

This rearrangement joins TRBV5-1 to TRBJ1-1, with D possibly matching TRBD1 (6 bases). Between the trimmed V and J ends, which lost 1 base and 6 bases, there was a span of 10 bases. The CDR3 loop spans 13 amino acids. Germline CDR1 reads SGHRS; CDR2 reads YFSETQ. CDR3 sequence: CASSLRRGAEAFF. The CDR3 DNA reads TGCGCCAGCAGCTTGCGCAGGGGCGCTGAAGCTTTCTTT.

The chain carries TRBV18 and TRBJ2-7, with D unclear. Germline-derived CDR1 and CDR2 are KGHSH and LQKENI. Deletions cut 3 bases from V and 3 bases from J, with 12 bases between. The CDR3 sequence is 14 residues long. The CDR3 loop is CASSPRQEHYEQYF. DNA of the CDR3: TGTGCCAGCTCACCTAGACAAGAACACTACGAGCAGTACTTC.

The sample holds one count of this clone. CDR3 coding DNA: TGTGCCAGCAGCTCACTCATCTCGACAGGGACGGAGTATTTT. Its translation is CASSSLISTGTEYF. The rearrangement links TRBV7-9 to TRBJ2-3; 7 bases map to TRBD1. Trimming removed 4 bases from V and 13 bases from J; junction bases left unmatched: 14. The CDR3 is 14 residues long. Germline V gene sequence: CDR1 SEHNR, CDR2 FQNEAQ (reference sequence).

V is TRBV9 and J is TRBJ2-2, with 15 bases identical to TRBD2. The CDR3 sequence is 16 residues long. Germline loops: CDR1 SGDLS, CDR2 YYNGEE. The V and J ends lost 4 bases and 4 bases, in that order; junction bases with no gene match: 2. CDR3 nucleotide sequence: TGTGCCAGCAGCCCGGGACTAGCGGGAGGCACCGGGGAGCTGTTTTTT. This gives the protein CASSPGLAGGTGELFF.